This T cell receptor (beta chain) was captured by sequencing in a study of Tregs in tolerant kidney transplant recipients. Trimming removed 5 bases from V and 0 bases from J, with 22 bases in between. Germline V gene lookup returns CDR1 SNHLY and CDR2 FYNNEI. The CDR3 has 18 amino acids. Profiling relied on immunoSEQ multiplex PCR, and the TCRdb table lists in-frame clones only, not all of them. Seen here are tens of thousands of clones, approximately 92% observed once, and the top ten hold roughly 4.7%. Regarding the study as a whole: Tregs expanded with activated donor B cells seemed most donor-specific.

As concerns this clone: What it binds is not known.

Unstimulated Tregs (CD4+CD25+CD127-) and CD4+CD25- non-Tregs were sorted from PBMCs. The sequence came from a human donor in good health. This chain uses TRBV2 with TRBJ1-2; D is undetermined. Sequenced material: CD8+ T cells from blood. CDR3 loop: CASSILPPEDGANYGYTF. Here the CDR3 DNA reads TGTGCCAGCAGTATCCTCCCTCCCGAGGACGGAGCTAACTATGGCTACACCTTC.